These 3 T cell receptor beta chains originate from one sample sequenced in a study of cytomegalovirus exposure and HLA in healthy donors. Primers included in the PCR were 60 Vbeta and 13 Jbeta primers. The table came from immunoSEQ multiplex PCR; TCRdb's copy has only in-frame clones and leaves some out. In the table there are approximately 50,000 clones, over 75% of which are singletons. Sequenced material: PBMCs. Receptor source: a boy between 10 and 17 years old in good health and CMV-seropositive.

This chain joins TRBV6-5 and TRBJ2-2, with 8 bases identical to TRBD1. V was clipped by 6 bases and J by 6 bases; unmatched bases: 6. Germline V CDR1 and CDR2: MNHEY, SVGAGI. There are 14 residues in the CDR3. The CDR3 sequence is CASRPTGEPGELFF. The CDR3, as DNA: TGTGCCAGCAGACCGACAGGGGAACCCGGGGAGCTGTTTTTT.

The chain's CDR3 is CASRKERGEGNEQFF. The CDR3 coding sequence is TGTGCCAGCAGAAAAGAGCGGGGGGAGGGCAATGAGCAGTTCTTC. The V and J genes are TRBV2 and TRBJ2-1; TRBD2 matches at 9 bases. Trimming removed 6 bases from V and 6 bases from J; junction bases left unmatched: 9. CDR3 size: 15 residues. Per germline, CDR1 SNHLY and CDR2 FYNNEI.

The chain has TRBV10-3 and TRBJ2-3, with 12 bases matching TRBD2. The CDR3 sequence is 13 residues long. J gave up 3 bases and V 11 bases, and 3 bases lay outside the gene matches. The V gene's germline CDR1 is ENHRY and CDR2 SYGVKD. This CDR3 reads CASGLAGTDTQYF. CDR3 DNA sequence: TGTGCCTCAGGACTAGCGGGGACAGATACGCAGTATTTT.